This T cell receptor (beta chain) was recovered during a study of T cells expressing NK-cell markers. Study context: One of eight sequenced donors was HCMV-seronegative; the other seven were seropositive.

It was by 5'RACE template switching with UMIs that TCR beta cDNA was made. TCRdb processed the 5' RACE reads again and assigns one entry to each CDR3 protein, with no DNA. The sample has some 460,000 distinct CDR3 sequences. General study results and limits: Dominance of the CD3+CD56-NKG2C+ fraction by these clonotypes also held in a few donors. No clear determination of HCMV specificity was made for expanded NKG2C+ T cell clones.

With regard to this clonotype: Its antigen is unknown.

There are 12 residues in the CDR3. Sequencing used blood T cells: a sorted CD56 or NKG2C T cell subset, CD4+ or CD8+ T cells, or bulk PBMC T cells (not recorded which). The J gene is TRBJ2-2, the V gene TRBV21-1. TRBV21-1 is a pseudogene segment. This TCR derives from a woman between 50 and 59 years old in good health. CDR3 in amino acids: CASSKIPRELFF.